This T cell receptor beta chain was sequenced for a study of read filtering for tumor transcriptome and immune sequencing. Germline V gene lookup returns CDR1 SEHNR and CDR2 FQNEAQ (reference sequence). Trimming took off 3 bases at V and 2 bases at J, with 9 bases between the two ends. This CDR3 is built from 14 residues. This library used 300 to 450 ng RNA and molecular barcoded adaptors spanning alpha/delta and beta/gamma chains. Via MiXCR, TCRdb re-called the reads, giving one row per CDR3 protein. The sample carries over 35,000 distinct CDR3 sequences, 13% recorded once. This clonotype appeared many times.

The material sequenced was a population of CD138-negative cells sorted from bone marrow. The source of this sequence is a donor older than 35 with multiple myeloma. V is TRBV7-9 and J is TRBJ2-3, with D unclear. For the CDR3, the DNA is TGTGCCAGCAGCTTTCAATCCCACACAGATACGCAGTATTTT. It codes for CASSFQSHTDTQYF.